This is a list of T cell receptor beta chains from one sample in a study of cytomegalovirus exposure and HLA in healthy donors. Only in-frame clones appear in the TCRdb table, and some are missing; sequencing was by immunoSEQ multiplex PCR. This sample lists over 50,000 clones; its ten largest clones have roughly 9.6%. What was sequenced was PBMCs. The receptors here all came from a man in his fifties or sixties in good health and CMV-seropositive. The CDR3 runs from the conserved cysteine through the conserved F or W.

TRBV29-1 CSVLGPLGGVETQYF
TRBV30 CAWTSDNRNQPQHF
TRBV5-1 CASSLRGDTEAFF
TRBV19 CASSIGTGSDNEQFF
TRBV4-3 CASSQDPMSGIKQYF
TRBV7-9 CASSPLTSGSSYEQYF
TRBV5-6 CASSFLAANYEQYF
TRBV10-3 CAISESGGTNYGYTF
TRBV5-8 CASSSPGTGARGYTF
TRBV4-1 CASSQGGSQNTEAFF
TRBV14 CASSQEWGRENQPQHF
TRBV27 CASSFQVNTEAFF
TRBV11-2 CASSVWERVFAFF
TRBV7-9 CASSSSGGYEQYF
TRBV6-5 CASSSPGLQYNEQFF
TRBV15 CATSSGKGRGVRGYTF
TRBV6-5 CASRSTGGQAFF
TRBV19 CASSMAGRRAFF
TRBV4-3 CASSQGPLAGAHEQYF
TRBV14 CASSFRTSGVGETQYF
TRBV18 CASSPIGIGGTNTEDFF
TRBV19 CASSPQGGVGKLFF
TRBV5-6 CASSPDRDTEAFF
TRBV30 CAWGRDTGYGYTF
TRBV6-5 CASRGQGAGNTEAFF
TRBV7-6 CASSLGKTGNAYEQYF
TRBV6-1 CASSREGQGLYEQYF
TRBV7-9 CASSFSGVAGTQYF
TRBV6-5 CASSYSGGKSPLHF
TRBV2 CASSGVGGPYEQYF
TRBV7-9 CASSFQGKTEAFF
TRBV19 CASSDGGRFNEKLFF
TRBV6-4 CASSFSRDRGGSGYGYTF
TRBV7-6 CASSRGGGGTGELFF
TRBV27 CASSNQPQHF
TRBV4-2 CASSHEGRYGYTF
TRBV5-1 CASSSGTSGRAYEQYF
TRBV4-3 CASSQETGWGTGELFF
TRBV29-1 CSVEVDGDTEDFF
TRBV19 CASSIVAGGTGELFF
TRBV7-2 CASSLEGTGPYEQYF
TRBV28 CASSTLTSGAPYEQYF
TRBV30 CAWSPSGGGTQYF
TRBV4-3 CASSRTSTDTQYF
TRBV18 CASSPQGASGRLADTQYF
TRBV18 CASSPMEGVEAFF
TRBV9 CASSVAIPGTGADTQYF
TRBV7-2 CASSPKRADTQYF
TRBV16 CASSQGGGNQPQHF
TRBV29-1 CSVESPGFDNEKLFF
TRBV6-5 CASSSPLTGELFF
TRBV6-1 CASTPRGGSYGYTF
TRBV23-1 CASSQRVKTGELFF
TRBV30 CAWSVQGTPVSEQYF
TRBV5-1 CASSFRLAGGRDTQYF
TRBV18 CASSPDRDRHTEAFF
TRBV4-3 CASSQDGDVSNQPQHF